This TCR beta chain was identified in a study of T cells after yellow fever vaccination. One entry per CDR3 protein, called by TCRdb with MiXCR from the 5' RACE reads. Of 300,000 to 350,000 distinct CDR3 sequences in the sample, roughly a tenth were seen once. CDR1 and CDR2 from the germline V gene are SGHRS and YFSETQ. CDR3 length: 16 amino acids. Germline trimming cut 2 bases from V and 2 bases from J; bases unmatched to any gene: 8. The rearrangement links TRBV5-1 to TRBJ2-5, with 8 nucleotides matching TRBD2. The receptor was derived from a man younger than 35 who received the YFV17D yellow fever vaccine. Sample: CD4+ T cells sorted from PBMCs, taken 45 days after the yellow fever booster vaccination. The CDR3 nucleotides read TGCGCCAGCAGCTTCGGCGAGCGGGGGCCACAAGAGACCCAGTACTTC. Its translation is CASSFGERGPQETQYF. The full variable domain, rest sourced from reference TRBV5-1 and TRBJ2-5, is KAGVTQTPRYLIKTRGQQVTLSCSPISGHRSVSWYQQTPGQGLQFLFEYFSETQRNKGNFPGRFSGRQFSNSRSEMNVSTLELGDSALYLCASSFGERGPQETQYFGPGTRLLVL.